These 10 T cell receptor beta chains were all obtained from the same sample, sequenced in a study of early T cells in non-severe SARS-CoV-2 infection. TCRdb redid the calling of the 5' RACE reads with MiXCR, one entry per CDR3 protein. The sample comprises around 49,000 distinct CDR3 sequences, about 4.2% of which are singletons, and under 6.5% rests with the top ten. The sequencing sample was made of whole blood. Receptors originate from an adult who was a healthcare worker with PCR-confirmed SARS-CoV-2 infection or an uninfected control (not recorded which).

This clonotype was observed at least ten times. The chain uses TRBV30 and TRBJ1-5, with TRBD1 as a possible D gene (5 bases). Trimming took 1 base from V and 11 from J, leaving 12 bases between them. Germline CDR1 GTSNPN, CDR2 SVGIG (reference sequence). The CDR3 has 12 amino acids. The CDR3 nucleotides read TGTGCCTGGAGTGGGGAATGGGGGGCCCAGCATTTT. Translating it yields CAWSGEWGAQHF.

The rearrangement uses TRBV2 and TRBJ2-2; D not resolved. This CDR3 has 15 amino acids. V lost 3 bases and J lost 4, with 12 bases in between. Germline V CDR1 and CDR2: SNHLY, FYNNEI. For the CDR3, the DNA is TGTGCCAGCAGTGATCGAAGTGGCGGCACCGGGGAGCTGTTTTTT. This translates into CASSDRSGGTGELFF.

This clonotype was found many times. This chain links TRBV6-2 or TRBV6-3 with TRBJ2-2; D unresolved. The CDR3 length is 13 residues. The V end was cut by 6 bases, the J end by 8 bases, with 13 bases between. CDR1 MNHEY and CDR2 SVGEGT come from the germline V gene. The CDR3 here is CASRNSYPGELFF. CDR3 DNA sequence: TGTGCCAGCAGAAACTCCTACCCGGGGGAGCTGTTTTTT.

This chain links TRBV5-1 with TRBJ2-1, with TRBD1 identical over 9 bases. The CDR3 spans 14 residues. Germline CDR1 is SGHRS and CDR2 is YFSETQ. V was pared by 0 bases and J by 5 bases, with 0 bases of the junction left unmatched. CDR3 sequence (DNA): TGCGCCAGCAGCTTGGGGGACAGGGACAATGAGCAGTTCTTC. Its protein is CASSLGDRDNEQFF.

This clonotype was counted at least ten times. The gene calls are TRBV6-1 and TRBJ2-4; D possibly corresponds to TRBD2 (6 bases). This CDR3 spans 15 amino acids. Germline V gene data show CDR1 as MNHNS and CDR2 as SASEGT. V was cut by 6 bases and J by 5 bases, with 17 bases left in between. Written as DNA, the CDR3 is TGTGCCAGCAGCCCCAGGTGGGGGGAGGAAAACATTCAGTACTTC. Translated, it gives CASSPRWGEENIQYF.

The chain has TRBV14 and TRBJ2-2; D might be TRBD1 (6 bases). From germline, CDR1 is SGHDN and CDR2 FVKESK. The germline V and J ends were trimmed by 1 base and 0 bases, with 12 bases remaining between them. The CDR3 extends over 17 amino acids. This CDR3 is CASSQVARTANTGELFF. In DNA form, the CDR3 reads TGTGCCAGCAGCCAAGTGGCCCGGACAGCGAACACCGGGGAGCTGTTTTTT.

This clonotype has just a few counts. The chain has TRBV19 and TRBJ2-5; D not certain. This CDR3 region has 13 residues. The germline V and J ends were trimmed by 2 bases and 5 bases, with 9 bases remaining between them. CDR1 and CDR2 from the germline V gene are LNHDA and SQIVND (reference sequence). For the CDR3, the DNA is TGTGCCAGTAGTATAACCGGGTTCGAGACCCAGTACTTC. Its protein is CASSITGFETQYF.

This clonotype has just a few counts. The V call is TRBV12-3 or TRBV12-4, the J call TRBJ2-2; weak D call: TRBD2 (6 bases). The CDR3 is 13 amino acids. Trimming pared 6 bases from V and 4 bases from J, leaving 9 bases between. The CDR3 spells CASRRDSTGELFF. For the CDR3, the DNA is TGTGCCAGCAGACGGGACTCCACCGGGGAGCTGTTTTTT.

This clonotype was observed at least ten times. This chain uses TRBV10-3 with TRBJ2-3, with 14 bases that match TRBD2. The CDR3 covers 18 residues. V was clipped by 8 bases and J by 2 bases; unmatched bases: 12. CDR1 is ENHRY, CDR2 SYGVKD, per germline. The CDR3 region has the DNA TGTGCCATCTCCAAGGCCGGACTAGCGGGGGGATCCACAGATACGCAGTATTTT. Translated, it gives CAISKAGLAGGSTDTQYF.

This clonotype came up a few times. This rearrangement joins TRBV9 to TRBJ2-3, with D possibly being TRBD1 (5 bases). Germline assignment: CDR1 SGDLS and CDR2 YYNGEE. Trimming took off 3 bases at V and 3 bases at J, with 14 bases between the two ends. CDR3 length equals 15 residues. CDR3 in amino acids: CASSADKFITDTQYF. CDR3 DNA: TGTGCCAGCAGCGCGGACAAATTCATAACAGATACGCAGTATTTT.